These 19 T cell receptor beta chains share one sample of origin, sequenced in a study of blood T cell repertoires in COVID-19. Generated by immunoSEQ multiplex PCR, the TCRdb table keeps only in-frame clones and is missing some. The profile covers around 260,000 clones, with around 82% appearing a single time and 9.4% taken by the ten largest. Material for sequencing was peripheral blood. These receptors were taken from a woman in her fifties or sixties who had recovered from COVID-19.

CDR3 residues: CASSLRQGSNEKLFF. CDR3 bases: TGCGCCAGCAGCCTTAGACAGGGGAGTAATGAAAAACTGTTTTTT. V and J are TRBV4-3 and TRBJ1-4; TRBD1 agrees at 8 bases. Germline CDR1 and CDR2: LGHNA and YSLEER. J lost 4 bases, V lost 4 bases, and 5 bases had no gene match. The CDR3 is 15 amino acids.

The chain carries TRBV9 and TRBJ2-5, with 11 bases aligning to TRBD2. V was clipped by 2 bases and J by 3 bases; unmatched bases: 6. Germline V CDR1 and CDR2: SGDLS, YYNGEE. CDR3 length equals 16 residues. The CDR3 sequence: CASSVGYSGGEETQYF. DNA of the CDR3: TGTGCCAGCAGCGTGGGATATAGCGGGGGGGAAGAGACCCAGTACTTC.

This clone has just a few counts. The chain couples TRBV18 to TRBJ2-2, with 12 nucleotides matching TRBD2. The V segment lost 5 bases and the J segment 5 bases; nucleotides outside the gene matches: 0. The CDR3 runs 14 residues. CDR1 is KGHSH, CDR2 LQKENI, per germline. The CDR3 loop is CASSGTSGTGELFF. For the CDR3, the DNA is TGTGCCAGCTCAGGGACTAGCGGGACCGGGGAGCTGTTTTTT.

The gene calls are TRBV6-5 and TRBJ1-1; D unclear. The CDR3 contains 14 residues. The germline V and J ends were trimmed by 0 bases and 4 bases, with 9 bases remaining between them. In germline, CDR1 is MNHEY, CDR2 SVGAGI. CDR3 residues: CASSYSYRSTEAFF. The CDR3 region has the DNA TGTGCCAGCAGTTACTCGTACAGAAGCACTGAAGCTTTCTTT.

This chain links TRBV6-2 or TRBV6-3 with TRBJ2-7; perhaps TRBD1 as D (5 bases). Trimming shortened V by 2 bases and J by 2 bases, and 13 bases separated the two germline ends. This CDR3 is 15 amino acids long. The germline V gene has CDR1 MNHEY and CDR2 SVGEGT. This CDR3 is CASSYTRQLAYEQYF. DNA for the CDR3: TGTGCCAGCAGTTACACCAGACAGTTGGCCTACGAGCAGTACTTC.

J is TRBJ2-3 and V is TRBV7-9; D is possibly TRBD1 (6 bases). This CDR3 has 14 amino acids. From germline, CDR1 is SEHNR and CDR2 FQNEAQ (reference sequence). Trimming took 3 bases from V and 5 from J, leaving 12 bases between them. CDR3 in amino acids: CASSFGQGIDTQYF. In DNA form, the CDR3 reads TGTGCCAGCAGCTTTGGGCAGGGGATAGATACGCAGTATTTT.

V and J are TRBV7-9 and TRBJ1-1; no firm D call. Germline CDR1 reads SEHNR; CDR2 reads FQNEAQ (reference sequence). The CDR3 is 12 residues long. The V end was cut by 6 bases, the J end by 7 bases, with 12 bases between. The CDR3 sequence: CASRPAGFEAFF. The CDR3, as DNA: TGTGCCAGCAGACCTGCGGGGTTTGAAGCTTTCTTT.

The count of this clone is one. This chain uses TRBV19 with TRBJ2-1, with D unresolved. Germline V lookup: CDR1 LNHDA, CDR2 SQIVND (reference sequence). Trimming took 7 bases from V and 3 from J, leaving 16 bases between them. The CDR3 has 15 amino acids. The CDR3 DNA follows: TGTGCCAGTACCCCAGAGACTGCGCGCTACAATGAGCAGTTCTTC. Translated, it gives CASTPETARYNEQFF.

This clone was counted between two and nine times. J is TRBJ2-1 and V is TRBV27; TRBD2 matches 9 bases. Per germline, CDR1 MNHEY and CDR2 SMNVEV (reference sequence). This CDR3 is 16 amino acids long. The junction had 9 bases not matched to a gene; V was cut back by 5 bases and J by 4 bases. As DNA, the CDR3 is TGTGCCAGCAGTCTTGGAGCGGGGGGCCCTTACAATGAGCAGTTCTTC. It encodes CASSLGAGGPYNEQFF.

CDR3 amino acids: CASSSRRTGNYNSPLHF. In nucleotides, the CDR3 is TGTGCCAGCAGCAGCCGGAGGACAGGCAACTATAATTCACCCCTCCACTTT. This chain links TRBV5-4 with TRBJ1-6; TRBD1 aligns across 7 bases. Germline V lookup: CDR1 SGHNT, CDR2 YYREEE (reference sequence). V lost 4 bases to trimming and J lost 3 bases; unmatched junction nucleotides: 10. The CDR3 is 17 residues long.

The rearrangement joins TRBV7-8 to TRBJ1-3; D is undetermined. Germline V lookup: CDR1 SGHVS, CDR2 FQNEAQ. The CDR3 has 16 residues. The ends were cut back, 4 bases at V and 0 bases at J, with 13 bases in the middle. CDR3 DNA: TGTGCCAGCAGCTCGAGGGTACGGGGCTCTGGAAACACCATATATTTT. Translation: CASSSRVRGSGNTIYF. The variable domain in full, completed from reference TRBV7-8 and TRBJ1-3, reads GAGVSQSPRYKVAKRGQDVALRCDPISGHVSLFWYQQALGQGPEFLTYFQNEAQLDKSGLPSDRFFAERPEGSVSTLKIQRTQQEDSAVYLCASSSRVRGSGNTIYFGEGSWLTVV.

The chain employs TRBV4-2 and TRBJ1-1; D is possibly TRBD1 (5 bases). Germline V CDR1 and CDR2: LGHNA, YNFKEQ. The V end was cut by 0 bases, the J end by 5 bases, with 13 bases between. This CDR3 is built from 15 residues. The CDR3, as DNA: TGTGCCAGCAGCCAAGACTGGGGCAGCATAACTGAAGCTTTCTTT. Translating it yields CASSQDWGSITEAFF.

The chain employs TRBV6-4 and TRBJ2-1; 12 bases map to TRBD2. Trimming at V came to 4 bases and at J to 9 bases, leaving 7 bases not matched to a gene. CDR1 is MRHNA, CDR2 SNTAGT, per germline. The CDR3 length is 15 residues. The CDR3 reads CASSGLAGGQGEQFF. CDR3 nucleotides: TGTGCCAGCAGTGGGCTAGCGGGGGGGCAAGGTGAGCAGTTCTTC.

The chain uses TRBV3-1 (or the pseudogene TRBV3-2) and TRBJ2-1; TRBD2 matches 11 bases. Germline CDR1 is LGHDT and CDR2 is YNNKEL (reference sequence). CDR3 size: 17 residues. The V segment lost 1 base and the J segment 7 bases; nucleotides outside the gene matches: 9. CDR3 protein: CASSQAHLAGGENEQFF. CDR3 DNA sequence: TGTGCCAGCAGCCAAGCACACTTAGCGGGAGGGGAGAATGAGCAGTTCTTC.

This clone was seen more than once but under ten times. This chain links TRBV28 with TRBJ1-5; D may be TRBD1 (6 bases). This CDR3 is built from 14 residues. The germline V and J ends were trimmed by 6 bases and 5 bases, with 14 bases remaining between them. The germline V gene encodes CDR1 MDHEN and CDR2 SYDVKM. This CDR3 is CASSPGQVYQPQHF. In nucleotides, the CDR3 is TGTGCCAGCAGCCCGGGACAAGTTTATCAGCCCCAGCATTTT.

The V gene is TRBV27, the J gene TRBJ1-1; D remains unclear. The germline CDR1 and CDR2 sequences are MNHEY and SMNVEV (reference sequence). Trimming left V 6 bases short and J 6 bases short, with 14 bases between. The CDR3 length is 13 residues. CDR3 amino acids: CASRWSSGSEAFF. The CDR3 DNA is TGTGCCAGCAGATGGAGTTCGGGTTCTGAAGCTTTCTTT.

The gene calls are TRBV7-6 and TRBJ1-5; 7 nucleotides match TRBD1. The CDR3 is made up of 14 amino acids. V shed 5 bases and J 10 bases; nucleotides not matched to a gene: 11. Germline V gene sequence: CDR1 SGHVS, CDR2 FNYEAQ. CDR3 sequence reads: CASSPGDSNAPQHF. Written as DNA, the CDR3 is TGTGCCAGCAGCCCAGGGGACAGTAACGCACCCCAGCATTTT. The full variable domain, completed using reference TRBV7-6 and TRBJ1-5, is GAGVSQSPRYKVTKRGQDVALRCDPISGHVSLYWYRQALGQGPEFLTYFNYEAQQDKSGLPNDRFSAERPEGSISTLTIQRTEQRDSAMYRCASSPGDSNAPQHFGDGTRLSIL.

This chain connects TRBV28 to TRBJ2-5; the match to TRBD1 covers 11 bases. Germline values: CDR1 MDHEN, CDR2 SYDVKM. This CDR3 is built from 15 residues. Trimming removed 6 bases from V and 4 bases from J; junction bases left unmatched: 7. CDR3 sequence (DNA): TGTGCCAGCAGGGGCGGACAGGGGGCAGGAGAGACCCAGTACTTC. Amino acids: CASRGGQGAGETQYF.

This chain links TRBV20-1 with TRBJ2-7, with a possible D match to TRBD2 (6 bases). The V end lost 3 bases, the J end lost 6 bases, and 18 bases lay between the germline ends. CDR1 and CDR2 (germline): DFQATT, SNEGSKA (reference sequence). This CDR3 comprises 14 residues. The CDR3, as DNA: TGCAGTGCTAGTCCGACTAGGATGTCTCGCGAGCAGTACTTC. Protein: CSASPTRMSREQYF.